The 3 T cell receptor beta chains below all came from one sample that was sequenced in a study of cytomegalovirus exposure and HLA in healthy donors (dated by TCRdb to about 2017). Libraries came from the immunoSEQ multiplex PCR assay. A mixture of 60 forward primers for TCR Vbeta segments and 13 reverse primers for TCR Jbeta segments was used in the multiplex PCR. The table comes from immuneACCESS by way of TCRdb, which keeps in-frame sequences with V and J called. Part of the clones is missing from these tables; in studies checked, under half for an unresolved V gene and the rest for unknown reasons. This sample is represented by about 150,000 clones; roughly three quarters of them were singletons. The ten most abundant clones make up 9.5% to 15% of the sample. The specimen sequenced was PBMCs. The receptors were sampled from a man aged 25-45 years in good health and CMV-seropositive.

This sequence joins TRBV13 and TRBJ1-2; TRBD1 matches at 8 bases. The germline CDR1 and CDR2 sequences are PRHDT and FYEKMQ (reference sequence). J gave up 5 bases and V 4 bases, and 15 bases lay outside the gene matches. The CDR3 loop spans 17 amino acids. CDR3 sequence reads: CASSSGWSGGLGYGYTF. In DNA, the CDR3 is TGTGCCAGCAGCTCTGGTTGGTCAGGGGGCTTGGGGTATGGCTACACCTTC.

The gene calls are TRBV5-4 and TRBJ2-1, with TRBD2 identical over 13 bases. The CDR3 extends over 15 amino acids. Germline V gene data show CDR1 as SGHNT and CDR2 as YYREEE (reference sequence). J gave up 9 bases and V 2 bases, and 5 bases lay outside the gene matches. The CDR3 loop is CASSFGTSGNTEQFF. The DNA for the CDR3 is TGTGCCAGCAGCTTCGGGACTAGCGGGAATACTGAGCAGTTCTTC.

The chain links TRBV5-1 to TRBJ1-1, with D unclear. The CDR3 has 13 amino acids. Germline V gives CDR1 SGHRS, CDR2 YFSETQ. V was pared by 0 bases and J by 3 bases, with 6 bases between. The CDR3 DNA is TGCGCCAGCAGCTTGGACGGGGACACTGAAGCTTTCTTT. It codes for CASSLDGDTEAFF.